The source of this T cell receptor (beta chain) is a study of blood T cell repertoires in COVID-19. Clones were read by immunoSEQ multiplex PCR, and TCRdb kept only the in-frame ones, dropping some. The sample has 250,000 to 350,000 clones, 80% to 90% seen once. The CDR3 totals 16 residues. The V end was cut by 1 base, the J end by 0 bases, with 12 bases between. Germline lookup yields CDR1 LGHDT and CDR2 YNNKEL (reference sequence). This chain uses TRBV3-1 (or the pseudogene TRBV3-2) with TRBJ2-5; D is perhaps TRBD1 (6 bases). The sequencing input was PBMCs or T cells enriched from blood (not recorded which). This TCR was sampled from a young woman who had recovered from COVID-19. This chain's CDR3 is CASSQGGLGDQETQYF. CDR3 in DNA: TGTGCCAGCAGCCAAGGGGGGCTGGGGGACCAAGAGACCCAGTACTTC.